These 17 T cell receptor beta chains originate from one sample sequenced in a study of blood T cell repertoires in COVID-19. Sequencing was performed with immunoSEQ multiplex PCR; in TCRdb, only in-frame clones are kept and a portion is missing. The sample gives fewer than 250,000 clones, 80% to 90% of which show up once; about 10% is in the top ten. The sample taken for sequencing was peripheral blood. These receptors were collected from an elderly woman with acute or convalescent COVID-19.

J is TRBJ2-7 and V is TRBV29-1; D perhaps matches TRBD1 (6 bases). Germline V CDR1 and CDR2: SQVTM, ANQGSEA. V lost 1 base and J lost 6, with 13 bases in between. This CDR3 is built from 13 residues. The chain's CDR3 is CSVEGQAQGEQYF. The DNA for the CDR3 is TGCAGCGTTGAAGGACAGGCGCAGGGCGAGCAGTACTTC.

The rearrangement joins TRBV5-1 to TRBJ2-5; 15 bases are a match to TRBD2. This CDR3 is 16 amino acids long. V shed 7 bases, J shed 5 bases, and the junction held 9 bases outside the gene matches. The germline gives CDR1 SGHRS, CDR2 YFSETQ. CDR3 coding DNA: TGCGCCAGCGGTCCCGGGACTAGCGGGGGGCAGGAGACCCAGTACTTC. Protein sequence: CASGPGTSGGQETQYF.

CDR3 amino acids: CASSIRLETYNEQFF. DNA for the CDR3: TGTGCCAGTAGTATAAGACTAGAGACCTACAATGAGCAGTTCTTC. The gene calls are TRBV19 and TRBJ2-1, with a weak D call TRBD2 (6 bases). Germline V gene data show CDR1 as LNHDA and CDR2 as SQIVND (reference sequence). Trimming removed 2 bases from V and 2 bases from J, with 10 bases in between. This CDR3 contains 15 residues.

The chain is built from TRBV13 and TRBJ1-1; maybe TRBD1 (5 bases). Deletions cut 5 bases from V and 2 bases from J, with 9 bases between. Germline V lookup: CDR1 PRHDT, CDR2 FYEKMQ (reference sequence). This CDR3 has 13 residues. The CDR3 nucleotides are TGTGCCAGCAGCCCGACAGAAAACACTGAAGCTTTCTTT. Its protein product is CASSPTENTEAFF. The full variable domain, with the rest looked up from reference TRBV13 and TRBJ1-1, is AAGVIQSPRHLIKEKRETATLKCYPIPRHDTVYWYQQGPGQDPQFLISFYEKMQSDKGSIPDRFSAQQFSDYHSELNMSSLELGDSALYFCASSPTENTEAFFGQGTRLTVV.

The chain links TRBV18 to TRBJ1-1; 7 bases fit TRBD1. With V trimmed by 3 bases and J by 3 bases, 4 bases remained unmatched. Germline V gene lookup returns CDR1 KGHSH and CDR2 LQKENI. The CDR3 spans 14 residues. The DNA of the CDR3 is TGTGCCAGCTCACCGGTAACAGGGGACACTGAAGCTTTCTTT. Translating it yields CASSPVTGDTEAFF. Supplemented by reference TRBV18 and TRBJ1-1, the full variable domain reads NAGVMQNPRHLVRRRGQEARLRCSPMKGHSHVYWYRQLPEEGLKFMVYLQKENIIDESGMPKERFSAEFPKEGPSILRIQQVVRGDSAAYFCASSPVTGDTEAFFGQGTRLTVV.

The rearrangement links TRBV28 to TRBJ2-7; tentative D call: TRBD2 (6 bases). CDR1 is MDHEN and CDR2 is SYDVKM in the germline V gene. The V gene lost 2 bases and the J gene lost 1 base, with 9 bases spanning the gap. CDR3 length: 14 residues. CDR3 amino acids: CASSLTGVSYEQYF. The CDR3 DNA sequence: TGTGCCAGCAGTTTAACGGGGGTTTCCTACGAGCAGTACTTC.

V gene TRBV10-3 combines with J gene TRBJ2-1; TRBD1 aligns across 8 bases. The CDR3 loop spans 13 amino acids. Trimming took 5 bases from V and 10 from J; bases not matched to a gene: 7. Germline loops: CDR1 ENHRY, CDR2 SYGVKD. The CDR3 DNA sequence: TGTGCCATCAGTCAAGGACAGGGAAGGGAGCAGTTCTTC. Its protein is CAISQGQGREQFF.

J is TRBJ1-5 and V is TRBV28; D possibly corresponds to TRBD1 (5 bases). V was cut by 4 bases and J by 6 bases, with 19 bases left in between. The CDR3 length is 16 residues. Germline CDR1 is MDHEN and CDR2 is SYDVKM. CDR3 coding DNA: TGTGCCAGCAGTTCTAGGGGAAGCGGGATCGGTCAGCCCCAGCATTTT. Encoded protein: CASSSRGSGIGQPQHF.

The rearrangement joins TRBV6-5 to TRBJ1-1; D not certain. V gave up 2 bases and J gave up 0 bases, with 7 bases separating them. Germline lookup yields CDR1 MNHEY and CDR2 SVGAGI. There are 14 residues in the CDR3. CDR3 residues: CASSYGRVNTEAFF. The CDR3, as DNA: TGTGCCAGCAGTTACGGGCGCGTGAACACTGAAGCTTTCTTT.

The chain is built from TRBV3-1 (or the pseudogene TRBV3-2) and TRBJ2-3; 11 nucleotides match TRBD2. The CDR3 totals 17 residues. CDR1 is LGHDT and CDR2 is YNNKEL in the germline V gene (reference sequence). V lost 4 bases to trimming and J lost 0 bases; unmatched junction nucleotides: 6. The DNA for the CDR3 is TGTGCCAGCAGCCGGACTAGCGGGTCCTATAGCACAGATACGCAGTATTTT. Protein sequence: CASSRTSGSYSTDTQYF.

The chain joins TRBV5-6 to TRBJ1-1; tentatively, D is TRBD1 (5 bases). The V gene lost 0 bases and the J gene lost 2 bases, with 14 bases spanning the gap. CDR3 size: 16 residues. CDR1 SGHDT and CDR2 YYEEEE come from the germline V gene. The CDR3 coding sequence is TGTGCCAGCAGCTTGGGGAGTGTAAGGGGAAACACTGAAGCTTTCTTT. Protein product: CASSLGSVRGNTEAFF.

The chain uses TRBV18 and TRBJ1-6; D call uncertain. The CDR3 sequence is 13 residues long. Germline V gene sequence: CDR1 KGHSH, CDR2 LQKENI. V dropped 3 bases and J dropped 12 bases, with 12 bases sitting between them. The CDR3 spells CASSPPEIGPLHF. CDR3 nucleotide sequence: TGTGCCAGCTCACCGCCTGAGATTGGACCCCTCCACTTT. Variable domain in full (rest from reference TRBV18 and TRBJ1-6): NAGVMQNPRHLVRRRGQEARLRCSPMKGHSHVYWYRQLPEEGLKFMVYLQKENIIDESGMPKERFSAEFPKEGPSILRIQQVVRGDSAAYFCASSPPEIGPLHFGNGTRLTVT.

J is TRBJ1-6 and V is TRBV19, with 9 bases that match TRBD1. Germline values: CDR1 LNHDA, CDR2 SQIVND (reference sequence). The CDR3 covers 14 residues. V lost 7 bases, J lost 7 bases, and 5 bases stayed unmatched. The CDR3 is CASTDRGGNSPLHF. The CDR3 DNA is TGTGCCAGTACGGACAGGGGAGGGAATTCACCCCTCCACTTT.

The chain links TRBV29-1 to TRBJ2-7; TRBD2 is a possible D gene (5 bases). V was clipped by 5 bases and J by 0 bases, with 14 bases between them. The CDR3 covers 14 residues. Germline-derived CDR1 and CDR2 are SQVTM and ANQGSEA. DNA of the CDR3: TGCAGCGTTACCTTAGCGCCTAGCTCCTACGAGCAGTACTTC. This encodes CSVTLAPSSYEQYF.

The genes are TRBV30 and TRBJ2-2; D is ambiguous. CDR1 and CDR2 (germline): GTSNPN, SVGIG (reference sequence). Trimming pared 5 bases from V and 3 bases from J, leaving 4 bases between. The CDR3 spans 11 residues. The CDR3 coding sequence is TGTGCCTGGGGCTACACCGGGGAGCTGTTTTTT. Translating it yields CAWGYTGELFF.

The J gene is TRBJ1-4, the V gene TRBV11-3; D possibly corresponds to TRBD1 (5 bases). V shed 1 base and J shed 6 bases, with 9 bases lying between them. The germline gives CDR1 SGHNT, CDR2 YENEEA. The CDR3 is 14 amino acids. This chain's CDR3 is CASSLGQSYEKLFF. CDR3 bases: TGTGCCAGCAGCTTAGGACAGTCTTATGAAAAACTGTTTTTT.

The chain uses TRBV11-2 and TRBJ2-1, with D unclear. This CDR3 is built from 14 residues. Germline CDR1 SGHAT, CDR2 FQNNGV. Trimming took off 5 bases at V and 0 bases at J, with 8 bases between the two ends. CDR3 bases: TGTGCCAGCAGCCAGCGAGTCTCCTACAATGAGCAGTTCTTC. Translation gives CASSQRVSYNEQFF.